This is a list of T cell receptor beta chains from one sample in a study of control samples from healthy donors and cancer patients. Assay used: immunoSEQ multiplex PCR; TCRdb lists only in-frame clones, some missing. The sample includes some 54,000 clones, around 96% of them seen just once. The sequenced sample consisted of blood. The receptors shown here come from a woman younger than 45 in good health. CDR3s include the opening cysteine and the closing phenylalanine or tryptophan. Each record gives: J gene, D gene, V gene, clone size, CDR3 DNA, CDR3 protein. The D gene is left open where the match is weak. Not all rows give a size; the values are once, few, many and, for expanded clones, a class.

TRBJ2-1 | TRBD2 | TRBV28 | NA | TGTGCCAGCAGAAATGGACTAGCGGGAGCAGGTGAGCAGTTCTTC | CASRNGLAGAGEQFF
TRBJ1-5 | TRBD1 | TRBV2 | NA | TGTGCCAGCAGGGGGACAGTCGGTCCAGCCCAGCATTTT | CASRGTVGPAQHF
TRBJ1-6 | TRBD1 | TRBV6-1 | NA | TGTGCCAGCAGTGACGGGGGACAGGCTTATAATTCACCCCTCCACTTT | CASSDGGQAYNSPLHF
TRBJ1-6 | TRBD1 | TRBV6-5 | NA | TGTGCCAGCAGCCAGGGGGCTAGACCCCTCCACTTT | CASSQGARPLHF
TRBJ2-1 | TRBD2 | TRBV9 | NA | TGTGCCAGCAGCGTAGGACTAGCGGGAGGGGTCTACAATGAGCAGTTCTTC | CASSVGLAGGVYNEQFF
TRBJ1-6 | NA | TRBV2 | few | TGTGCCAGGGGCGTGGCTCGGGGGAATTCACCCCTCCACTTT | CARGVARGNSPLHF
TRBJ2-3 | NA | TRBV11-2 | NA | TGTGCCAGCAGCCTCACATTGAGCACAGATACGCAGTATTTT | CASSLTLSTDTQYF
TRBJ2-5 | NA | TRBV19 | NA | TGTGCCAGTAGTATTGACCAAGAGACCCAGTACTTC | CASSIDQETQYF
TRBJ1-6 | NA | TRBV6-5 | NA | TGTGCCAGCAGGACAGACTATAATTCACCCCTCCACTTT | CASRTDYNSPLHF
TRBJ1-1 | NA | TRBV6-6 | NA | TGTGCCAGCAGTTACCTGGACACTGAAGCTTTCTTT | CASSYLDTEAFF
TRBJ1-1 | NA | TRBV6-6 | NA | TGTGCCAGCAGTCAACCCGGGACCGCCAACACTGAAGCTTTCTTT | CASSQPGTANTEAFF
TRBJ2-5 | TRBD2 | TRBV20-1 | NA | TGCAGTGCTAGTGTTGTTAGCGGGAGGCAAGAGACCCAGTACTTC | CSASVVSGRQETQYF
TRBJ2-1 | NA | TRBV6-7 | NA | TGTGCCAGCAGCCCCCCCGGGCGGAGCTCCTACAATGAGCAGTTCTTC | CASSPPGRSSYNEQFF